This TCR beta chain was captured in a study of blood T cell repertoires in COVID-19. About the study: Some COVID-19 samples were acute and others convalescent; all came from the United States, Italy and Spain. PBMCs, B-cell-depleted T cells, or T cells were the source of the cDNA or gDNA that made up the material.

Participants' own reports of clinical history determined their cohort assignment. The CDR3 loop spans 15 amino acids. Germline V gives CDR1 SNHLY, CDR2 FYNNEI. V dropped 5 bases and J dropped 4; count of bases not matched to a gene: 6. In the original workflow: Using reference gene primer amplification, nucleated cell counts were estimated. Method: immunoSEQ multiplex PCR; TCRdb's copy keeps in-frame clones and lacks some. V and J calls plus clone size are reproduced from that table; the DNA served to infer D and trimming. This repertoire shows just over 300,000 clones, 80% to 90% found once; its top ten account for 2.2%.

V and J are TRBV2 and TRBJ2-2; 8 bases align to TRBD1. The sequence was collected from a man aged 25-40 years who had recovered from COVID-19. Sequenced: PBMCs or T cells enriched from blood (not recorded which). The CDR3 sequence is CASSTGRGRTGELFF. CDR3 nucleotides: TGTGCCAGCAGTACCGGCAGGGGGCGCACCGGGGAGCTGTTTTTT.